This paragraph reports one T cell receptor (beta chain). TCRdb keeps only in-frame clones here, not all; method: immunoSEQ multiplex PCR. Of roughly 45,000 clones detected, about 84% appear once; the ten largest clones hold 27%. The data originate from a study of radiation and T cells in renal cell carcinoma. Time point reported: blood 4 weeks post-SBRT, at nephrectomy. Treatment here: 15 Gy SBRT to primary tumor, nephrectomy 4 weeks later. Nephrectomy followed 15 Gy stereotactic body radiation by 4 weeks. V was trimmed by 6 bases and J by 0 bases, leaving 10 bases between them. The CDR3 covers 13 residues. The germline CDR1 and CDR2 sequences are SGHDT and YYEEEE.

This sequence originates from a woman in her 70s with renal cell carcinoma. The gene calls are TRBV5-6 and TRBJ2-7; D call uncertain. The starting material was blood, obtained from a patient whose treatment included radiotherapy and nephrectomy. In DNA form, the CDR3 reads TGTGCCAGCAACGTACTAAACTCCTACGAGCAGTACTTC. Its protein is CASNVLNSYEQYF.